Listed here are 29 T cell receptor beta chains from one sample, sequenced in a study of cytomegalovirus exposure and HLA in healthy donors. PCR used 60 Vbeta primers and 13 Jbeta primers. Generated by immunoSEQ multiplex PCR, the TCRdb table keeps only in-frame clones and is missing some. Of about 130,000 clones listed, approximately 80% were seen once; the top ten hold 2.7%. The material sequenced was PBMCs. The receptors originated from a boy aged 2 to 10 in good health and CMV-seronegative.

CDR3 DNA: TGTGCCAGCAGTGAATTTCAATTGGGCAGGCAGCCCTATGGCTACACCTTC. It yields the protein CASSEFQLGRQPYGYTF. This chain links TRBV25-1 with TRBJ1-2; no reliable D call. The CDR3 runs 17 residues. Germline assignment: CDR1 MGHDK and CDR2 SYGVNS. V shed 1 base and J shed 4 bases, with 19 bases lying between them.

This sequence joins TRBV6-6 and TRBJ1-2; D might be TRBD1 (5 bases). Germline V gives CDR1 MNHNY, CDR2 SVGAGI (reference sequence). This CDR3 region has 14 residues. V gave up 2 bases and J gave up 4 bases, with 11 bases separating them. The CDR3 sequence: CASSYETEIYGYTF. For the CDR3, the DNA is TGTGCCAGCAGTTACGAGACAGAAATCTATGGCTACACCTTC.

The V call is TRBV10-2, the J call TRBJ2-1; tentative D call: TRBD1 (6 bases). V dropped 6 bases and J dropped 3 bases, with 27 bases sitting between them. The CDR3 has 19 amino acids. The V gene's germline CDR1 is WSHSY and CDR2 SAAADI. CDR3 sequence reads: CASSVPILKGTNGYNEQFF. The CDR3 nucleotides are TGCGCCAGCAGCGTCCCCATTCTAAAAGGGACAAACGGCTACAATGAGCAGTTCTTC.

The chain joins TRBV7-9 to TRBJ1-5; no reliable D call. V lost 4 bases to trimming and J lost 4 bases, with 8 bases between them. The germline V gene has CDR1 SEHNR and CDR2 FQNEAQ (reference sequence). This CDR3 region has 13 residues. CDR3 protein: CASSSSTNQPQHF. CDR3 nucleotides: TGTGCCAGCAGCTCCAGTACGAATCAGCCCCAGCATTTT. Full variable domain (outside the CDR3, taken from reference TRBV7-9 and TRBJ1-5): DTGVSQNPRHKITKRGQNVTFRCDPISEHNRLYWYRQTLGQGPEFLTYFQNEAQLEKSRLLSDRFSAERPKGSFSTLEIQRTEQGDSAMYLCASSSSTNQPQHFGDGTRLSIL.

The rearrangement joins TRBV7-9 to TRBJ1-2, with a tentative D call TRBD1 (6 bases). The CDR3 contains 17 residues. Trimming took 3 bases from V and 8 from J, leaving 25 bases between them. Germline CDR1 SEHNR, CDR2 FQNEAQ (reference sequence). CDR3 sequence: CASSFQEQGQSLGGYTF. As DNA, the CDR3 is TGTGCCAGCAGCTTTCAGGAGCAGGGACAATCCCTCGGGGGCTACACCTTC.

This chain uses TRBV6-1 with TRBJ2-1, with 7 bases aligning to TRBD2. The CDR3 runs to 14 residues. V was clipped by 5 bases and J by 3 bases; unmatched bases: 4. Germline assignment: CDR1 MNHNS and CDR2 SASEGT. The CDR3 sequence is CASSPRGVYNEQFF. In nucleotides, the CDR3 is TGTGCCAGCAGTCCACGGGGGGTCTACAATGAGCAGTTCTTC.

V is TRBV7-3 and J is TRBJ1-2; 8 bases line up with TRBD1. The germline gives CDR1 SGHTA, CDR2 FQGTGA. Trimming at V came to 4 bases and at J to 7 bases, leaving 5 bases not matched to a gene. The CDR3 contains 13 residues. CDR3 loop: CASSYPGGRGYTF. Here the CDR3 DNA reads TGTGCCAGCAGCTACCCAGGGGGCCGTGGCTACACCTTC.

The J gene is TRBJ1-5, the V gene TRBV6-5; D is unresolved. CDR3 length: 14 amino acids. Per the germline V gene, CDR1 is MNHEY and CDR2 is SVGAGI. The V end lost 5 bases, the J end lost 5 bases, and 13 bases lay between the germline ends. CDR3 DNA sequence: TGTGCCAGCAGTGAAGAAGAGTCTCATCAGCCCCAGCATTTT. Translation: CASSEEESHQPQHF.

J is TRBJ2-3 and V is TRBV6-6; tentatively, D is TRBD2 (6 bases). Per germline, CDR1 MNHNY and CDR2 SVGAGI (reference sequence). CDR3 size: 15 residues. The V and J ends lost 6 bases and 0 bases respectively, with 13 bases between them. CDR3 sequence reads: CASSSGLLSTDTQYF. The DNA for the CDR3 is TGTGCCAGCAGCTCGGGACTTTTAAGCACAGATACGCAGTATTTT.

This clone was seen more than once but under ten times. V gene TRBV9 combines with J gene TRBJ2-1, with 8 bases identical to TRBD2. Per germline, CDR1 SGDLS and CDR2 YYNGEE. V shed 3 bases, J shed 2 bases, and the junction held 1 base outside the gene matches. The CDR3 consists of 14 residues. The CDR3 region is CASSGREAYNEQFF. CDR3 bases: TGTGCCAGCAGCGGGCGGGAGGCCTACAATGAGCAGTTCTTC. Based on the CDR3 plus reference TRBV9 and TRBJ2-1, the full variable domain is DSGVTQTPKHLITATGQRVTLRCSPRSGDLSVYWYQQSLDQGLQFLIQYYNGEERAKGNILERFSAQQFPDLHSELNLSSLELGDSALYFCASSGREAYNEQFFGPGTRLTVL.

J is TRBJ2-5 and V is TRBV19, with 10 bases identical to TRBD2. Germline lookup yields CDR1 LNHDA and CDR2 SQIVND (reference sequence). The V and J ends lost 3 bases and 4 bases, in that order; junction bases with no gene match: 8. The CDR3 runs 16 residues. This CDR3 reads CASSIGAGGLGETQYF. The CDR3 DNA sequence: TGTGCCAGTAGTATTGGAGCGGGGGGGCTAGGAGAGACCCAGTACTTC. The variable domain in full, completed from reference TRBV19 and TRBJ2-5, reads DGGITQSPKYLFRKEGQNVTLSCEQNLNHDAMYWYRQDPGQGLRLIYYSQIVNDFQKGDIAEGYSVSREKKESFPLTVTSAQKNPTAFYLCASSIGAGGLGETQYFGPGTRLLVL.

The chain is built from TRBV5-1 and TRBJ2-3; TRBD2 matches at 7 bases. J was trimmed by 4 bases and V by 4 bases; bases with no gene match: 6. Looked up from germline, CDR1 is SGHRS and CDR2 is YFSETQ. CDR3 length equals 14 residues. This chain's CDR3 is CASSEGRGADTQYF. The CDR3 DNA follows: TGCGCCAGCAGCGAAGGACGGGGGGCAGATACGCAGTATTTT.

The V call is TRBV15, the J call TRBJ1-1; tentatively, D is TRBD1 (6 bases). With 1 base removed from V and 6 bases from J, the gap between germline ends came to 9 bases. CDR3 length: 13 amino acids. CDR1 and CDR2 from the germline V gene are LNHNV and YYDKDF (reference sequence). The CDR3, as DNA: TGTGCCACCAGCAGAGTAAACAGGGCTGAAGCTTTCTTT. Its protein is CATSRVNRAEAFF.

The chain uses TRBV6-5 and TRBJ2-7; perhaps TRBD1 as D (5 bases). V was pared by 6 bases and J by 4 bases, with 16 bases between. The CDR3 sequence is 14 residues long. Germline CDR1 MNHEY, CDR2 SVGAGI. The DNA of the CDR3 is TGTGCCAGCAGCTTAGATAAGGGGATATACGAGCAGTACTTC. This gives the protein CASSLDKGIYEQYF.

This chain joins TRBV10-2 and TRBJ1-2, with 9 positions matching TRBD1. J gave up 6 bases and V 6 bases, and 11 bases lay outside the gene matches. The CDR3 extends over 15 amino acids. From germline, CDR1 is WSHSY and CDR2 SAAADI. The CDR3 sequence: CASSLTPTGGDGYTF. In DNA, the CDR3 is TGCGCCAGCAGCCTTACCCCCACAGGGGGCGATGGCTACACCTTC.

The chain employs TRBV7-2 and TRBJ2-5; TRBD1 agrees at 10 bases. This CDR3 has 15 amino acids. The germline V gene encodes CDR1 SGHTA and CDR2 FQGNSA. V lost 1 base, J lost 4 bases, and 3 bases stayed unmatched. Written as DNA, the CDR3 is TGTGCCAGCAGCTTAGGGGACAGGGGAGGAGAGACCCAGTACTTC. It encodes CASSLGDRGGETQYF. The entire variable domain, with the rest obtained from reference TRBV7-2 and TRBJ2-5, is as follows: GAGVSQSPSNKVTEKGKDVELRCDPISGHTALYWYRQSLGQGLEFLIYFQGNSAPDKSGLPSDRFSAERTGGSVSTLTIQRTQQEDSAVYLCASSLGDRGGETQYFGPGTRLLVL.

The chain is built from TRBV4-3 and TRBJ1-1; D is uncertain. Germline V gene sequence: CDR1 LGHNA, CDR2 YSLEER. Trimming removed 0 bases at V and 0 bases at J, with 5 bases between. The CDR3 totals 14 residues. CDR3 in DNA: TGCGCCAGCAGCCAAGAGGCCATGAACACTGAAGCTTTCTTT. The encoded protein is CASSQEAMNTEAFF.

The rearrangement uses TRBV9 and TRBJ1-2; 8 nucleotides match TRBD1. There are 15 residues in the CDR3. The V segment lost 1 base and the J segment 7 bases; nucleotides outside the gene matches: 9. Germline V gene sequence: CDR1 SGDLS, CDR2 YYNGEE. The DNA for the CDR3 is TGTGCCAGCAGCGTACTTGGACAGGGTTCGGGTGGCTACACCTTC. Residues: CASSVLGQGSGGYTF.

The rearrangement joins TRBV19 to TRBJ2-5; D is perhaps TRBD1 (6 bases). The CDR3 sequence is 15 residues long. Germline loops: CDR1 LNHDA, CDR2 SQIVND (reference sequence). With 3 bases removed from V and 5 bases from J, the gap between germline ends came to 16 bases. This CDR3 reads CASSINPQGWETQYF. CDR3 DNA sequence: TGTGCCAGTAGTATTAACCCACAGGGTTGGGAGACCCAGTACTTC.

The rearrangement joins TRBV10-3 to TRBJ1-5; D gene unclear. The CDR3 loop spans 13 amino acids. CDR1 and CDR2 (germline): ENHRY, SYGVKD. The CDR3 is CAGSAAFDQPQHF. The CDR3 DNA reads TGTGCAGGTTCGGCGGCCTTTGATCAGCCCCAGCATTTT.

CDR3 residues: CASSFPLGDNTEAFF. The CDR3 region has the DNA TGTGCCAGCAGTTTTCCCCTAGGGGATAACACTGAAGCTTTCTTT. The chain couples TRBV6-5 to TRBJ1-1; maybe TRBD1 (5 bases). The CDR3 runs to 15 residues. CDR1 and CDR2 (germline): MNHEY, SVGAGI. Trimming took off 4 bases at V and 2 bases at J, with 14 bases between the two ends.

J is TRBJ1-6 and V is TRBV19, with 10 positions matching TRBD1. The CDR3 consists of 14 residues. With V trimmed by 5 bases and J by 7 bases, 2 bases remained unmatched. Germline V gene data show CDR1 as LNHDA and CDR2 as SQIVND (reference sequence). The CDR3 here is CASSGQGENSPLHF. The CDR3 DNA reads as TGTGCCAGTAGTGGACAGGGGGAGAATTCACCCCTCCACTTT.

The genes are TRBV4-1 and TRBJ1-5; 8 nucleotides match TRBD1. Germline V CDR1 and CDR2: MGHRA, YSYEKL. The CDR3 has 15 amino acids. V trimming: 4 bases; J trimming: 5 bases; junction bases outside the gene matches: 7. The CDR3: CASSPEDREDQPQHF. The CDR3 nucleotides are TGCGCCAGCAGCCCGGAGGACAGGGAGGATCAGCCCCAGCATTTT.

The DNA for the CDR3 is TGTGCCAGCAGCGGACTAGCGGGGGGGGATGAGCAGTTCTTC. Translated: CASSGLAGGDEQFF. The J gene is TRBJ2-1, the V gene TRBV6-4, with 15 bases lining up with TRBD2. J gave up 8 bases and V 6 bases, and 2 bases lay outside the gene matches. The CDR3 totals 14 residues. Germline loops: CDR1 MRHNA, CDR2 SNTAGT.

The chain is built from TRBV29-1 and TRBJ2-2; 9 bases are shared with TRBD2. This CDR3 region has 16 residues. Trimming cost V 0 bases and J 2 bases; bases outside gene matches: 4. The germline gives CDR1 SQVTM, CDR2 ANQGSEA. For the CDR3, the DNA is TGCAGCGTTGAAGAGGGTAGCGGGGGAAACACCGGGGAGCTGTTTTTT. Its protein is CSVEEGSGGNTGELFF.

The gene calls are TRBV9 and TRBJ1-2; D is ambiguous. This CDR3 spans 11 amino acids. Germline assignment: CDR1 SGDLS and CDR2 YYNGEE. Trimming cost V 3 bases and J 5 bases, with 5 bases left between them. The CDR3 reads CASSGTYGYTF. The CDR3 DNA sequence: TGTGCCAGCAGCGGGACTTATGGCTACACCTTC.

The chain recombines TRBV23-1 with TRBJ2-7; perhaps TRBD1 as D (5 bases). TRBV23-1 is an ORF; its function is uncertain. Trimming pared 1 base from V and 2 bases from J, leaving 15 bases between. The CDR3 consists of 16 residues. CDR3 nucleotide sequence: TGCGCCAGCAGTCAATACGAGGCAGGGCTTACCTACGAGCAGTACGTC. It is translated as CASSQYEAGLTYEQYV.

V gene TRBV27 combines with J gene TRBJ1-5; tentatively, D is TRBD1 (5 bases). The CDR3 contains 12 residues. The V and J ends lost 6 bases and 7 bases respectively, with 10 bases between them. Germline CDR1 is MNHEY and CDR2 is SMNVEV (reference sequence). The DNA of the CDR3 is TGTGCCAGCAGCCCAAGGGGACAGCCCCAGCATTTT. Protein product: CASSPRGQPQHF.

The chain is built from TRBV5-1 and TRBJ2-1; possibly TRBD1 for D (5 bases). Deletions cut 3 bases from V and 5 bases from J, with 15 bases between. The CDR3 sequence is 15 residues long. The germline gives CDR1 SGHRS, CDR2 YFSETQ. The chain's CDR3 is CASSSPFDSNNEQFF. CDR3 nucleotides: TGCGCCAGCAGCTCGCCGTTTGACAGTAACAATGAGCAGTTCTTC.